Each of the 25 T cell receptor beta chains below was sequenced from the same sample in a study of post-analysis software for immune sequencing data. Overall study findings and caveats: When patients were compared with controls, roughly five TRBV segments were more frequent, TRBV5-6, TRBV5-1 and TRBV20-1 among them.

These TCRs are of unknown antigen specificity. Libraries were made from TCR beta cDNA, and they carried unique molecular identifiers. MiXCR, applied by TCRdb to the PCR reads, yields one record per CDR3 protein. Counted here are some 890,000 distinct CDR3 sequences, 53% occurring once; the ten biggest clones make up approximately 4.5%. Sequenced: blood. The receptors here all came from a girl aged 5 to 17 with multiple sclerosis.

The rearrangement links TRBV29-1 to TRBJ2-7; 7 bases line up with TRBD2. Per germline, CDR1 SQVTM and CDR2 ANQGSEA. The CDR3 spans 15 residues. The V and J ends lost 4 bases and 2 bases, in that order; junction bases with no gene match: 11. As DNA, the CDR3 is TGCAGCGTTGGGGATTGGGGGGGGAGGACCTACGAGCAGTACTTC. Its translation is CSVGDWGGRTYEQYF.

The V and J genes are TRBV27 and TRBJ2-2; D is possibly TRBD1 (6 bases). In germline, CDR1 is MNHEY, CDR2 SMNVEV (reference sequence). Trimming shortened V by 5 bases and J by 6 bases, and 13 bases separated the two germline ends. This CDR3 is 14 amino acids long. Here the CDR3 reads CASSPDYRAGELFF. As DNA, the CDR3 is TGTGCCAGCAGTCCAGACTACAGGGCCGGGGAGCTGTTTTTT.

This chain links TRBV29-1 with TRBJ2-5; D remains unclear. The CDR3 extends over 13 amino acids. The V and J ends lost 4 bases and 1 base respectively, with 10 bases between them. Germline V gene lookup returns CDR1 SQVTM and CDR2 ANQGSEA. Here the CDR3 DNA reads TGCAGCGTTGTGACCGCGTTCCAAGAGACCCAGTACTTC. It is translated as CSVVTAFQETQYF.

The genes are TRBV20-1 and TRBJ1-5; 8 bases agree with TRBD1. The germline V gene has CDR1 DFQATT and CDR2 SNEGSKA (reference sequence). V lost 1 base and J lost 1; bases outside the gene matches: 9. The CDR3 sequence is 17 residues long. For the CDR3, the DNA is TGCAGTGCTAGAGGGGACAGGAGTACTCTGAGCAATCAGCCCCAGCATTTT. It yields the protein CSARGDRSTLSNQPQHF.

The CDR3 nucleotides read TGTGCCAGCAGCAAAACTAGCGGGGTATACAATGAGCAGTTCTTC. This codes for CASSKTSGVYNEQFF. V usage is TRBV12-3 or TRBV12-4 and J usage is TRBJ2-1, with TRBD2 identical over 10 bases. With V trimmed by 6 bases and J by 4 bases, 6 bases remained unmatched. CDR3 size: 15 residues.

This clonotype occurred a few times. The V gene is TRBV20-1, the J gene TRBJ2-1, with D tentatively TRBD2 (5 bases). The V end was cut by 0 bases, the J end by 0 bases, with 12 bases between. From germline, CDR1 is DFQATT and CDR2 SNEGSKA (reference sequence). CDR3 length equals 16 residues. The CDR3 sequence is CSARDSAGSSYNEQFF. The CDR3, as DNA: TGCAGTGCTAGAGATAGCGCCGGAAGCTCCTACAATGAGCAGTTCTTC.

The rearrangement joins TRBV20-1 to TRBJ2-1, with 16 bases that match TRBD2. CDR1 DFQATT and CDR2 SNEGSKA come from the germline V gene (reference sequence). Trimming removed 5 bases from V and 6 bases from J; junction bases left unmatched: 10. CDR3 length equals 17 residues. CDR3 amino acids: CSAAGTSGGAGGNEQFF. In DNA, the CDR3 is TGCAGTGCTGCCGGGACTAGCGGGGGGGCAGGGGGCAATGAGCAGTTCTTC.

This clonotype occurred a few times. This chain uses TRBV7-2 with TRBJ2-1; the match to TRBD2 covers 8 bases. This CDR3 is built from 16 residues. V lost 1 base and J lost 4; bases outside the gene matches: 6. Germline V gene data show CDR1 as SGHTA and CDR2 as FQGNSA. The CDR3 region is CASSLVIGGEYNEQFF. For the CDR3, the DNA is TGTGCCAGCAGCTTAGTGATCGGGGGGGAGTACAATGAGCAGTTCTTC.

This clonotype was observed a handful of times. The J gene is TRBJ2-1, the V gene TRBV9; D remains ambiguous. V lost 0 bases and J 4 bases, leaving 11 bases between the germline ends. The CDR3 extends over 15 amino acids. CDR1 and CDR2 from the germline V gene are SGDLS and YYNGEE. CDR3 sequence reads: CASSVEAGGYNEQFF. CDR3 coding DNA: TGTGCCAGCAGCGTAGAGGCAGGCGGATACAATGAGCAGTTCTTC.

V usage is TRBV7-2 and J usage is TRBJ2-7; weak D call: TRBD2 (5 bases). The CDR3 consists of 15 residues. Trimming left V 3 bases short and J 0 bases short, with 12 bases between. Looked up from germline, CDR1 is SGHTA and CDR2 is FQGNSA. The CDR3 spells CASSLSGDSSYEQYF. The CDR3 DNA reads TGTGCCAGCAGCTTGTCCGGGGATAGCTCCTACGAGCAGTACTTC.

This clonotype came up a few times. V and J are TRBV5-1 and TRBJ2-7; no clear D. The CDR3 loop spans 12 amino acids. Deletions cut 2 bases from V and 5 bases from J, with 8 bases between. Germline V gene data show CDR1 as SGHRS and CDR2 as YFSETQ. The CDR3 nucleotides are TGCGCCAGCAGCTTCCCCGCCGACGAGCAGTACTTC. Its translation: CASSFPADEQYF.

This rearrangement joins TRBV7-6 to TRBJ2-7; 9 bases are a match to TRBD2. After removal of 2 bases from V and 5 bases from J, the junction contained 13 bases not matched to a gene. The CDR3 spans 17 residues. The germline gives CDR1 SGHVS, CDR2 FNYEAQ. CDR3 protein: CASSLSAGGPRSDEQYF. CDR3 bases: TGTGCCAGCAGCTTATCAGCGGGAGGACCCCGGTCGGACGAGCAGTACTTC.

A single count supports this clonotype. The chain uses TRBV4-1 and TRBJ2-5; 8 bases line up with TRBD1. Germline assignment: CDR1 MGHRA and CDR2 YSYEKL. The CDR3 runs 16 residues. V gave up 1 base and J gave up 7 bases; unmatched junction bases: 11. CDR3 DNA sequence: TGCGCCAGCAGCCAAGGAGACAGGGGAATAGAAGGGACCCAGTACTTC. This codes for CASSQGDRGIEGTQYF.

This clonotype was seen a few times. The chain has TRBV27 and TRBJ2-7, with 7 bases that match TRBD1. J lost 2 bases, V lost 4 bases, and 2 bases had no gene match. The CDR3 totals 13 residues. From germline, CDR1 is MNHEY and CDR2 SMNVEV (reference sequence). The CDR3 loop reads CASSWGQTYEQYF. Written as DNA, the CDR3 is TGTGCCAGCAGTTGGGGACAGACCTACGAGCAGTACTTC.

The rearrangement uses TRBV20-1 and TRBJ1-1; D may be TRBD1 (5 bases). This CDR3 is built from 15 residues. The V and J ends lost 4 bases and 4 bases respectively, with 19 bases between them. Germline CDR1 reads DFQATT; CDR2 reads SNEGSKA (reference sequence). CDR3 residues: CSAKTYGARGTEAFF. DNA for the CDR3: TGCAGTGCTAAAACATACGGGGCAAGAGGCACTGAAGCTTTCTTT.

The chain recombines TRBV28 with TRBJ2-7; 8 bases align to TRBD1. The J call is doubtful: the DNA matches TRBJ2-1 better. The CDR3 length is 12 residues. CDR1 is MDHEN and CDR2 is SYDVKM in the germline V gene. CDR3 sequence reads: CASSPDRGGQFF. In nucleotides, the CDR3 is TGTGCCAGCAGTCCTGACAGGGGCGGGCAGTTCTTC.

The chain uses TRBV6-1 and TRBJ2-5; 10 bases are a match to TRBD1. This CDR3 is 13 amino acids long. Germline-derived CDR1 and CDR2 are MNHNS and SASEGT. V lost 8 bases and J lost 2; bases outside the gene matches: 2. The CDR3 region is CASRDRGQETQYF. In DNA form, the CDR3 reads TGTGCCAGCCGGGACAGGGGACAAGAGACCCAGTACTTC.

The rearrangement joins TRBV21-1 to TRBJ1-6; no check of the table's D call, TRBD1, against the DNA was made. TRBV21-1 has pseudogene status. The CDR3 runs to 17 residues. The CDR3 region has the DNA TGTGCCAGCAGCAAGGATGGGGAGAGGGCAGAAGATTCACCCCTCCACTTT. Encoded protein: CASSKDGERAEDSPLHF.

This chain uses TRBV4-1 with TRBJ2-3; 13 bases agree with TRBD2. CDR1 is MGHRA and CDR2 is YSYEKL in the germline V gene. This CDR3 spans 18 amino acids. V lost 2 bases to trimming and J lost 6 bases; unmatched junction nucleotides: 11. The CDR3 here is CASSQPRLAGGPGDTQYF. CDR3 bases: TGCGCCAGCAGCCAACCTCGACTAGCGGGAGGCCCAGGGGATACGCAGTATTTT.

The chain has TRBV7-2 and TRBJ2-5; no clear D gene. The DNA end lines up better with TRBJ2-7; the J call may be wrong. The germline CDR1 and CDR2 sequences are SGHTA and FQGNSA. This CDR3 comprises 14 residues. The CDR3, as DNA: TGTGCCAGCAGCTTAGGGGGTGAATTTGACGAGCAGTACTTC. Translating it yields CASSLGGEFDEQYF.

The CDR3 DNA reads TGCAGTGCTACTAGCGGGGGTACTATCACAGATACGCAGTATTTT. It yields the protein CSATSGGTITDTQYF. V usage is TRBV20-1 and J usage is TRBJ2-3, with TRBD2 identical over 10 bases. Germline V gene lookup returns CDR1 DFQATT and CDR2 SNEGSKA (reference sequence). The CDR3 spans 15 residues. After removal of 4 bases from V and 2 bases from J, the junction contained 6 bases not matched to a gene.

The rearrangement joins TRBV20-1 to TRBJ1-5; TRBD1 is a possible D gene (6 bases). The CDR3 loop spans 13 amino acids. The germline V and J ends were trimmed by 2 bases and 5 bases, with 10 bases remaining between them. Germline CDR1 reads DFQATT; CDR2 reads SNEGSKA (reference sequence). The CDR3, as DNA: TGCAGTGCTAGAAGGGGGTGGGATCAGCCCCAGCATTTT. Its translation: CSARRGWDQPQHF.

The V call is TRBV29-1, the J call TRBJ1-5; possibly TRBD1 for D (6 bases). V lost 4 bases, J lost 5 bases, and 12 bases lay in between. The CDR3 is 13 amino acids. Germline CDR1 is SQVTM and CDR2 is ANQGSEA. The CDR3 is CSVVQGPDQPQHF. CDR3 coding DNA: TGCAGCGTTGTACAGGGCCCTGATCAGCCCCAGCATTTT.

This clonotype was found a few times. The rearrangement joins TRBV5-1 to TRBJ2-1; 12 bases are a match to TRBD1. V was clipped by 0 bases and J by 4 bases; unmatched bases: 20. This CDR3 contains 22 residues. Germline-derived CDR1 and CDR2 are SGHRS and YFSETQ. The CDR3 region is CASSLAKGITHWDRGLYNEQFF. The CDR3 nucleotides read TGCGCCAGCAGCTTGGCCAAAGGGATCACCCATTGGGACAGGGGGCTATACAATGAGCAGTTCTTC.

V usage is TRBV7-3 and J usage is TRBJ1-2; no definite D call. V lost 5 bases and J lost 8, with 12 bases in between. The germline V gene has CDR1 SGHTA and CDR2 FQGTGA. The CDR3 loop spans 12 amino acids. The DNA of the CDR3 is TGTGCCAGCAGCCGTTTGGGTTACGGCTACACCTTC. Residues: CASSRLGYGYTF.